Included here is one T cell receptor beta chain sequence, with context. Antigen unknown. Sequenced by immunoSEQ multiplex PCR; TCRdb stores in-frame clones only, minus some. The table includes 95,000 to 100,000 clones, approximately 84% detected once. The data originate from a study of T cell responses to AZD1222 COVID-19 vaccine. Points from the study as a whole: Spike as a whole was targeted by vaccine-associated CD4 TCRs, dominant at 160-218 and 743-854. Repertoires were sampled only after the peak T cell response.

Specimen: peripheral blood, collected 28 days after the second AZD1222 dose. The clonotype originates from an adult who received the AZD1222 COVID-19 vaccine.

CDR3 amino acids: CASSRYQTGAKNTEAFF. Written as DNA, the CDR3 is TGTGCCAGCTCACGTTACCAAACAGGAGCAAAGAACACTGAAGCTTTCTTT. This chain connects TRBV18 to TRBJ1-1; possible D gene TRBD1, 5 bases. The V end lost 4 bases, the J end lost 1 base, and 19 bases lay between the germline ends. Germline V lookup: CDR1 KGHSH, CDR2 LQKENI. This CDR3 is 17 amino acids long.